The clone carrying this TCR beta chain came up many times. This sample is part of a study of blood T cells in healthy people across ages. Together with a sample-barcoded 5' primer, a J-beta primer mix was included in a second PCR lasting 7 to 11 cycles. TCRdb recomputed calls from the 5' RACE reads with MiXCR, one row per CDR3 protein. The sample has approximately 1,100,000 distinct CDR3 sequences, 45% seen once. The sequence was obtained from a woman aged 55-70 years in good health. The sample comprised blood.

The CDR3 nucleotides read TGCGCCAGCAGTGGGGGACTAGCGGGAGGCCCCCAGTACTTC. It specifies CASSGGLAGGPQYF. V gene TRBV10-1 combines with J gene TRBJ2-4, with TRBD2 matching over 15 bases. V lost 4 bases to trimming and J lost 13 bases; unmatched junction nucleotides: 5. CDR3 length: 14 amino acids. Germline V CDR1 and CDR2: WNHNN, SYGVQD (reference sequence).